This T cell receptor (beta chain) was captured by sequencing in a study of shared clonotypes between healthy human individuals. Study-wide context: Donors consisted of two women and three men between 18 and 49.

Study results and caveats: Sequencing depth was predicted to influence how clonotypes are shared among donors.

The deep-level immunoSEQ assay was used. About 33,000 T cell genomes (around 0.2 ug DNA) went into each sorted-subset replicate. Libraries were prepared by immunoSEQ multiplex PCR; TCRdb keeps only in-frame clonotypes and omits some of them. The sample gives roughly 2.5 million clones, around nine tenths of which show up once; over 0.12% is in the top ten. Germline assignment: CDR1 SGHAT and CDR2 FQNNGV. V was trimmed by 1 base and J by 8 bases, leaving 6 bases between them. The CDR3 runs to 13 residues. In this sample, this clone turned up once. Its cognate antigen is unknown. This chain joins TRBV11-2 and TRBJ1-6; no definite D call. What was sequenced was naive CD4+ T cells sorted from blood. Documented subset: CD45RA+ positively selected. This TCR was recovered from a man aged 18-30 years in good health. The CDR3 bases are TGTGCCAGCAGCTTAGCCAGCTATTCACCCCTCCACTTT. Its translation is CASSLASYSPLHF.